This T cell receptor (beta chain) was obtained from a study of blood T cell repertoires in COVID-19. The CDR3 runs 15 residues. Looked up from germline, CDR1 is MNHEY and CDR2 is SVGAGI. Between the trimmed V and J ends, which lost 5 bases and 10 bases, there was a span of 18 bases. TCRdb's table, derived via immunoSEQ multiplex PCR, lists solely in-frame clones and lacks some. The sample has fewer than 450,000 clones, roughly 90% seen once. The chain links TRBV6-5 to TRBJ1-6, with a tentative D call TRBD1 (6 bases). Material for sequencing was PBMCs or T cells enriched from blood (not recorded which). The receptor comes from a woman in her 30s who had recovered from COVID-19. The CDR3 region has the DNA TGTGCCAGCAGTATTACAGGGCGGCGTGGCTCACCCCTCCACTTT. It encodes CASSITGRRGSPLHF.